This T cell receptor beta chain comes out of a study of blood T cell repertoires in COVID-19 (TCRdb year 2020). About the study as a whole: Samples from collaborators originated in the United States, Italy and Spain and spanned both the acute and convalescent phases of COVID-19. A freely available public database, intended as a resource for researchers studying the immune response to SARS-CoV-2, is where the repertoires were released. The material from the prospective study consisted of cDNA or gDNA derived from T cells, B-cell-depleted T cells, or PBMCs. Samples were obtained from the ongoing ImmuneRACE study (first 160 participants) and from 1,254 subjects provided by 6 global collaborators. Where HLA class I and class II types were available, the types were taken from metadata supplied by the sample provider, not from assay-based typing. Subjects who had been exposed to COVID-19, were actively infected with it, or had recovered from it provided the deeply sampled blood TCRbeta repertoires that made up the dataset. Sample metadata almost always included a de-identified subject ID, COVID-19 status, age in years and sex.

The immunoSEQ Assay, a bias-controlled multiplex PCR, was used to amplify TCRbeta CDR3 regions from genomic DNA. For the original study's pipeline: Nucleated cell counts per sample were estimated from amplification of reference gene primers within the assay. Sequence reads were collapsed and filtered to measure the absolute abundance of every unique TCRbeta CDR3 rearrangement. For each sample, productive Simpson clonality was calculated as the square root of Simpson's diversity index across productive rearrangements. TCRdb carries this immuneACCESS record with in-frame sequences only. Its versions omit some clonotypes, under half of them owing to an unresolved V gene in the studies checked, with the rest unexplained. V, J and clone size are those of that table, while D and trimming were read from the DNA. The table for this sample lists 3,500 to 4,000 clones; approximately 83% of them were counted only once. The ten biggest clones cover over 40% of the sample.

V lost 2 bases and J lost 4 bases; the stretch between them is 19 bases long. The CDR3 runs 17 residues from the cysteine to the phenylalanine. The entry retains the CDR3 DNA only, 51 bases that are in frame from base 1. Study-wide conclusions, independent of this receptor: How much clinical and demographic metadata was included differed by source and by participant, and the metadata was provided uncurated.

Details on this clone: What this receptor recognizes is not known. No much larger clone exists at a distance of one base, and base qualities are not known.

The collaborating institutions used their own protocols to collect whole blood in K2EDTA tubes. For TCRbeta analysis, collaborators shipped samples in one of three forms: frozen whole blood, isolated PBMCs, or DNA extracted from either of those sample types. This sequence was found in a human donor in a cohort sampled during active COVID-19. The sequence joins TRBV5-7 to TRBJ1-3, with the identity of the D gene unclear. TRBV5-7 qualifies as an ORF whose function is uncertain. The sample was peripheral blood. The bases are TGTGCCAGCAGCTTAGCGGCCCGCGGCCGGCAAGGAAACACCATATATTTT. It translates as CASSLAARGRQGNTIYF.